This T cell receptor beta chain stems from a study of shared clonotypes between healthy human individuals. Data came from immunoSEQ multiplex PCR; TCRdb stores just in-frame clones and leaves some out. In the table there are around 1 million clones, 70% to 85% of which are singletons. Losses at the gene ends were 8 bases for V and 2 bases for J; bases not matched to a gene: 3. The CDR3 sequence is 15 residues long. CDR1 and CDR2 from the germline V gene are ENHRY and SYGVKD. This sequence joins TRBV10-3 and TRBJ2-1; 13 nucleotides match TRBD2. The sequenced sample consisted of memory CD4+ T cells sorted from blood. The subset: CD45RA-negative fraction. The receptor comes from a man aged 18 to 30 in good health. CDR3 nucleotides: TGTGCCATCCAGGGACTAGCGGGGACCTACAATGAGCAGTTCTTC. This gives the protein CAIQGLAGTYNEQFF.